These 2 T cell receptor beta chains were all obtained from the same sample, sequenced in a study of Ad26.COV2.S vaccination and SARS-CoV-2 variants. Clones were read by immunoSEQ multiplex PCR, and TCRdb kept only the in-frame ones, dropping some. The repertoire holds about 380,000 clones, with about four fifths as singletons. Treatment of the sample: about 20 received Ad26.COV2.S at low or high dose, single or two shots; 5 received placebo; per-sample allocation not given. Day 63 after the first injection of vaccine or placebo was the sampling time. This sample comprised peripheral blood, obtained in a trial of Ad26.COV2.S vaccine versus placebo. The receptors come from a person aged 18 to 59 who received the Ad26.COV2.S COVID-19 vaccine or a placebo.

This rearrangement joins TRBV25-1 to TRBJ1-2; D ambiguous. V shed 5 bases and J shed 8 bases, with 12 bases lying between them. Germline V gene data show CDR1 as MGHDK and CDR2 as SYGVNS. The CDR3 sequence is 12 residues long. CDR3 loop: CASSSRGEGYTF. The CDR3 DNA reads TGTGCCAGCAGTAGTCGCGGGGAAGGCTACACCTTC.

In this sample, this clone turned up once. The CDR3 protein is CASSLPGLAETQYF. The CDR3 DNA is TGTGCCAGCAGCTTGCCGGGACTAGCGGAGACCCAGTACTTC. The chain recombines TRBV5-6 with TRBJ2-5, with 10 nucleotides matching TRBD2. Germline V gene lookup returns CDR1 SGHDT and CDR2 YYEEEE. This CDR3 contains 14 residues. J was trimmed by 5 bases and V by 1 base; bases with no gene match: 2.